One sample yielded the 23 T cell receptor beta chains listed below, sequenced in a study of blood T cell repertoires in COVID-19. The repertoire was sequenced with immunoSEQ multiplex PCR; TCRdb's copy has only in-frame clones and lacks some. The sample carries under 150,000 clones, around 80% recorded once. Sample: peripheral blood. The receptors originated from a man aged 70 or older with acute or convalescent COVID-19.

The CDR3 DNA sequence: TGCGCCAGCTACCGACTGGAAAGCACAGATACGCAGTATTTT. It translates to CASYRLESTDTQYF. The genes are TRBV5-1 and TRBJ2-3; D remains unclear. V was shortened by 7 bases and J by 0 bases, with 12 bases between the two germline ends. CDR3 length: 14 residues. CDR1 SGHRS and CDR2 YFSETQ come from the germline V gene. Combining the CDR3 with reference TRBV5-1 and TRBJ2-3 gives the whole variable domain KAGVTQTPRYLIKTRGQQVTLSCSPISGHRSVSWYQQTPGQGLQFLFEYFSETQRNKGNFPGRFSGRQFSNSRSEMNVSTLELGDSALYLCASYRLESTDTQYFGPGTRLTVL.

In its sample, this clone was seen once. V gene TRBV28 combines with J gene TRBJ2-1; 8 nucleotides line up with TRBD1. The germline gives CDR1 MDHEN, CDR2 SYDVKM. The CDR3 spans 15 residues. With V trimmed by 6 bases and J by 4 bases, 8 bases remained unmatched. The CDR3 region has the DNA TGTGCCAGCAGCTCTCCGGGACAGGTGTACAATGAGCAGTTCTTC. Translation: CASSSPGQVYNEQFF.

The rearrangement links TRBV6-2 or TRBV6-3 to TRBJ1-1; D remains ambiguous. Trimming took 4 bases from V and 1 from J, leaving 4 bases between them. Germline V lookup: CDR1 MNHEY, CDR2 SVGEGT. This CDR3 spans 12 amino acids. The CDR3 coding sequence is TGTGCCAGCAGTTGGGCGAACACTGAAGCTTTCTTT. It yields the protein CASSWANTEAFF.

The rearrangement uses TRBV2 and TRBJ1-4; D is ambiguous. This CDR3 is 13 amino acids long. Germline CDR1 SNHLY, CDR2 FYNNEI. The V gene lost 6 bases and the J gene lost 10 bases, with 15 bases spanning the gap. CDR3 in amino acids: CASRAAGEGKLFF. For the CDR3, the DNA is TGTGCCAGCAGGGCGGCAGGCGAGGGAAAACTGTTTTTT.

The CDR3 DNA reads as TGCGCCAGCAGCTCCCACAGGGGGCAGGACGAGCAGTACTTC. Residues: CASSSHRGQDEQYF. This sequence joins TRBV5-1 and TRBJ2-7; TRBD1 agrees at 9 bases. The junction had 6 bases not matched to a gene; V was cut back by 3 bases and J by 5 bases. This CDR3 is 14 amino acids long. Germline CDR1 reads SGHRS; CDR2 reads YFSETQ.

The rearrangement joins TRBV19 to TRBJ2-3; TRBD2 matches at 8 bases. From germline, CDR1 is LNHDA and CDR2 SQIVND (reference sequence). The V gene end was trimmed by 6 bases and the J gene end by 3 bases; junction bases not matched to a gene: 11. The CDR3 length is 16 residues. The CDR3 sequence: CASSPMSGGMTDTQYF. The CDR3 DNA follows: TGTGCCAGTAGCCCGATGTCGGGGGGGATGACAGATACGCAGTATTTT. Looking up the rest from reference TRBV19 and TRBJ2-3 gives the full variable domain: DGGITQSPKYLFRKEGQNVTLSCEQNLNHDAMYWYRQDPGQGLRLIYYSQIVNDFQKGDIAEGYSVSREKKESFPLTVTSAQKNPTAFYLCASSPMSGGMTDTQYFGPGTRLTVL.

This clone was seen once. The CDR3 coding sequence is TGTGCCAGCAGCTTATCTTGGGGAGAGAAGAACACTGAAGCTTTCTTT. Amino acids: CASSLSWGEKNTEAFF. The chain joins TRBV11-2 to TRBJ1-1; D is uncertain. Between the trimmed V and J ends, which lost 2 bases and 1 base, there was a span of 14 bases. CDR3 size: 16 residues. Germline assignment: CDR1 SGHAT and CDR2 FQNNGV.

The chain joins TRBV29-1 to TRBJ2-3; TRBD2 matches at 15 bases. Unmatched junction bases numbered 9, after V lost 7 bases and J lost 4 bases. Per germline, CDR1 SQVTM and CDR2 ANQGSEA. The CDR3 contains 16 residues. The chain's CDR3 is CSAGTSGGTTPDTQYF. In DNA form, the CDR3 reads TGCAGCGCTGGGACTAGCGGGGGGACAACTCCAGATACGCAGTATTTT.

The chain employs TRBV6-5 and TRBJ1-6, with TRBD1 as a possible D gene (5 bases). CDR3 length: 11 residues. The V gene lost 9 bases and the J gene lost 11 bases, with 11 bases spanning the gap. Germline loops: CDR1 MNHEY, CDR2 SVGAGI. The CDR3 sequence is CASTGDPPLHF. The CDR3 DNA sequence: TGTGCCAGTACAGGAGATCCACCCCTCCACTTT.

Many counts were recorded for this clone. The J gene is TRBJ2-7, the V gene TRBV20-1, with a tentative D call TRBD1 (7 bases). The CDR3 consists of 11 residues. Deletions cut 8 bases from V and 6 bases from J, with 14 bases between. Germline CDR1 and CDR2: DFQATT and SNEGSKA (reference sequence). The CDR3 here is CSPRRGLEQYF. The CDR3 DNA sequence: TGCAGTCCGAGGAGGGGGCTCGAGCAGTACTTC.

In DNA form, the CDR3 reads TGTGCCAGCAGTTTCTGGCAGGGCGACACTGAAGCTTTCTTT. Translated, it gives CASSFWQGDTEAFF. The V gene is TRBV27, the J gene TRBJ1-1, with D possibly TRBD1 on 5 matching bases. The V end lost 3 bases, the J end lost 3 bases, and 11 bases lay between the germline ends. Germline V CDR1 and CDR2: MNHEY, SMNVEV (reference sequence). This CDR3 region has 14 residues.

The chain links TRBV5-6 to TRBJ1-1; TRBD1 matches at 8 bases. Germline-derived CDR1 and CDR2 are SGHDT and YYEEEE. V shed 8 bases and J 6 bases; nucleotides not matched to a gene: 15. CDR3 length: 15 residues. The CDR3 nucleotides are TGTGCCAGTCAAAGGATGGGGCAGGGGGCCTCTGAAGCTTTCTTT. Translated: CASQRMGQGASEAFF.

The chain is built from TRBV6-4 and TRBJ1-5; D call uncertain. Between the trimmed V and J ends, which lost 3 bases and 0 bases, there was a span of 21 bases. Germline V gene sequence: CDR1 MRHNA, CDR2 SNTAGT. There are 19 residues in the CDR3. CDR3 protein: CASSESPTPLMISNQPQHF. CDR3 in DNA: TGTGCCAGCAGTGAGTCTCCTACTCCCCTAATGATTAGCAATCAGCCCCAGCATTTT.

The genes are TRBV10-3 and TRBJ2-5, with 9 positions matching TRBD2. Germline-derived CDR1 and CDR2 are ENHRY and SYGVKD. This CDR3 contains 15 residues. V dropped 0 bases and J dropped 1; count of bases not matched to a gene: 0. For the CDR3, the DNA is TGTGCCATCAGTGAGTCAGCGGGGGGCCAAGAGACCCAGTACTTC. Its translation: CAISESAGGQETQYF.

This chain uses TRBV2 with TRBJ1-1; 9 bases agree with TRBD1. Per germline, CDR1 SNHLY and CDR2 FYNNEI. This CDR3 spans 15 amino acids. The V gene end was trimmed by 4 bases and the J gene end by 6 bases; junction bases not matched to a gene: 9. The CDR3 loop is CASSADRGAAAEAFF. CDR3 in DNA: TGTGCCAGCAGTGCCGACAGGGGGGCGGCCGCTGAAGCTTTCTTT.

Note on this clone: This same CDR3 is encoded by further DNA sequences in the sample. The chain has TRBV29-1 and TRBJ1-1; D is ambiguous. The CDR3 runs to 11 residues. The ends were cut back, 4 bases at V and 4 bases at J, with 7 bases in the middle. CDR1 is SQVTM, CDR2 ANQGSEA, per germline. CDR3 bases: TGCAGCGTTGTTTCAGGCACTGAAGCTTTCTTT. Its translation: CSVVSGTEAFF.

V gene TRBV4-1 combines with J gene TRBJ1-1, with D hard to call. CDR3 length equals 16 residues. Germline V lookup: CDR1 MGHRA, CDR2 YSYEKL. Between the trimmed V and J ends, which lost 0 bases and 3 bases, there was a span of 14 bases. The CDR3 coding sequence is TGCGCCAGCAGCCAAGAAAAAAGAGGCGGGCACACTGAAGCTTTCTTT. Amino acids: CASSQEKRGGHTEAFF.

By sample share, this clone is medium-sized. The chain uses TRBV2 and TRBJ2-7, with 8 bases lining up with TRBD1. The CDR3 runs to 16 residues. Germline CDR1 SNHLY, CDR2 FYNNEI. Trimming removed 2 bases from V and 2 bases from J; junction bases left unmatched: 8. The chain's CDR3 is CASSEFRTGKPYEQYF. The CDR3 region has the DNA TGTGCCAGCAGTGAATTTCGGACAGGGAAGCCCTACGAGCAGTACTTC.

The chain is built from TRBV4-1 and TRBJ2-4, with 7 bases lining up with TRBD1. With V trimmed by 4 bases and J by 1 base, 7 bases remained unmatched. CDR1 and CDR2 (germline): MGHRA, YSYEKL. The CDR3 consists of 16 residues. The CDR3 region is CASSLTGDRAKNIQYF. The CDR3 DNA reads TGCGCCAGCAGCCTCACAGGGGATAGGGCCAAAAACATTCAGTACTTC.

The CDR3 spells CASSPGQGADYGYTF. For the CDR3, the DNA is TGTGCCAGCAGCCCAGGACAGGGGGCAGACTATGGCTACACCTTC. This chain links TRBV9 with TRBJ1-2, with 11 bases fitting TRBD1. V shed 4 bases and J 3 bases; nucleotides not matched to a gene: 5. Per germline, CDR1 SGDLS and CDR2 YYNGEE. The CDR3 totals 15 residues.

The chain combines TRBV12-5 with TRBJ1-1; 7 bases are a match to TRBD1. The CDR3 has 15 amino acids. Germline trimming cut 7 bases from V and 6 bases from J; bases unmatched to any gene: 14. Germline CDR1 reads LGHNT; CDR2 reads FRNRAP. The CDR3 coding sequence is TGTGCTAGTGCCCCACCGGGACAGAGGGGGGCTGAAGCTTTCTTT. This translates into CASAPPGQRGAEAFF.

The chain carries TRBV11-2 and TRBJ2-3; 8 bases match TRBD2. Germline loops: CDR1 SGHAT, CDR2 FQNNGV. The ends lost 5 bases at V and 8 bases at J; junction bases unmatched: 12. The CDR3 extends over 15 amino acids. CDR3 sequence: CASSPPGGQVATQYF. CDR3 nucleotides: TGTGCCAGCAGCCCCCCGGGGGGGCAGGTAGCTACGCAGTATTTT.

This clone was detected only once. The chain joins TRBV30 to TRBJ1-6, with D tentatively TRBD1 (5 bases). Germline lookup yields CDR1 GTSNPN and CDR2 SVGIG (reference sequence). The CDR3 is made up of 12 amino acids. V was clipped by 4 bases and J by 13 bases, with 14 bases between them. The CDR3 sequence is CAWKLGGRPLHF. CDR3 sequence (DNA): TGTGCCTGGAAATTGGGGGGGAGGCCCCTCCACTTT.